Included here is one T cell receptor beta chain sequence, with context. Its target is not known. The germline V gene encodes CDR1 MNHNY and CDR2 SVGAGI (reference sequence). There are 12 residues in the CDR3. Trimming removed 0 bases from V and 13 bases from J, with 10 bases in between. Using a J-beta primer mix together with a sample-barcoded 5' primer, a second PCR was run for roughly 6 to 12 cycles. Each of the samples gave a minimum of 2.5 million paired-end reads that contained CDR3. Via MiXCR, TCRdb re-called the 5' RACE reads, giving one row per CDR3 protein. The sample carries hundreds of thousands of distinct CDR3 sequences, approximately 48% recorded once. This entry comes from a study of blood T cells in healthy people across ages. Study observations and caveats: Roughly linear age-related decline in beta diversity appeared, significant by age 40. Both naive CD4+ cell counts and diversity were greater in long-lived donors than in aged donors.

The TCR originated in a man aged 55 to 70 in good health. The V gene is TRBV6-6, the J gene TRBJ2-1, with no clear D. Source material: blood. The CDR3 DNA follows: TGTGCCAGCAGTTACTCGGAAGGAACCCAGTTCTTC. It specifies CASSYSEGTQFF.